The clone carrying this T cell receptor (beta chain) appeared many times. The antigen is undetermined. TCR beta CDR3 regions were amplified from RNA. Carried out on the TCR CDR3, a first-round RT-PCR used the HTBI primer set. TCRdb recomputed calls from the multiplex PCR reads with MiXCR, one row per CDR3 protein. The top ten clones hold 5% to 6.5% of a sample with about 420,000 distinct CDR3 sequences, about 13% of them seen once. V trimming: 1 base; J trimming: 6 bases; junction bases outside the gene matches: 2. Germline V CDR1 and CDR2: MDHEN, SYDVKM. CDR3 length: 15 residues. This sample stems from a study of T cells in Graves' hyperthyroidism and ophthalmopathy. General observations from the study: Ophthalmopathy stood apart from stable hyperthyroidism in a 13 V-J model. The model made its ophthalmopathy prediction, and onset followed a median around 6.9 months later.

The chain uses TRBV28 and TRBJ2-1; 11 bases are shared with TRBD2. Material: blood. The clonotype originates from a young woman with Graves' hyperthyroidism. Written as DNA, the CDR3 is TGTGCCAGCAGTTTATCACTAGCGGGGGTCAATGAGCAGTTCTTC. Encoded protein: CASSLSLAGVNEQFF.